Each of the 22 T cell receptor beta chains below was sequenced from the same sample in a study of shared clonotypes between healthy human individuals. TCRdb's copy holds only in-frame clones and misses some; the assay was immunoSEQ multiplex PCR. The sample includes 2,500,000 or so clones, approximately 94% seen only once; the top ten take 0.14%. Sequencing was done on a sample of naive CD4+ T cells sorted from blood. The subset: CD45RA+ positively selected. The receptors shown here come from a man aged 18 to 35 in good health.

The chain combines TRBV9 with TRBJ1-1; D gene unclear. Deletions cut 0 bases from V and 1 base from J, with 13 bases between. The germline gives CDR1 SGDLS, CDR2 YYNGEE. CDR3 length: 16 amino acids. CDR3 in amino acids: CASSVGGEAGNTEAFF. As DNA, the CDR3 is TGTGCCAGCAGCGTAGGAGGAGAAGCGGGGAACACTGAAGCTTTCTTT.

This chain joins TRBV28 and TRBJ1-3, with D maybe TRBD1 (6 bases). This CDR3 has 15 residues. Germline lookup yields CDR1 MDHEN and CDR2 SYDVKM. V was trimmed by 3 bases and J by 4 bases, leaving 13 bases between them. The CDR3 is CASSLRRGLGNTIYF. CDR3 sequence (DNA): TGTGCCAGCAGTTTGCGGAGGGGGTTAGGAAACACCATATATTTT.

The rearrangement uses TRBV6-5 and TRBJ2-7, with TRBD1 matching over 10 bases. CDR3 length: 15 amino acids. Germline-derived CDR1 and CDR2 are MNHEY and SVGAGI. V lost 5 bases and J lost 3; bases outside the gene matches: 7. CDR3 amino acids: CASSAGQGIYYEQYF. The CDR3 DNA sequence: TGTGCCAGCAGTGCGGGACAGGGGATTTACTACGAGCAGTACTTC.

The chain has TRBV27 and TRBJ2-1, with D tentatively TRBD2 (6 bases). The germline CDR1 and CDR2 sequences are MNHEY and SMNVEV (reference sequence). The germline V and J ends were trimmed by 4 bases and 7 bases, with 14 bases remaining between them. The length of the CDR3 is 14 residues. The CDR3 nucleotides are TGTGCCAGCAGTTCTCCCTCAGGGAGGAATGAGCAGTTCTTC. It yields the protein CASSSPSGRNEQFF.

This rearrangement joins TRBV19 to TRBJ2-1; no reliable D call. Trimming took 1 base from V and 0 from J, leaving 10 bases between them. The CDR3 is 16 residues long. From germline, CDR1 is LNHDA and CDR2 SQIVND (reference sequence). CDR3 protein: CASSIGGALSYNEQFF. The CDR3 coding sequence is TGTGCCAGTAGTATAGGCGGAGCGCTCTCCTACAATGAGCAGTTCTTC.

Here the CDR3 DNA reads TGTGCCAGCAGCTTAAGGAGTGAAGCTTTCTTT. Translating it yields CASSLRSEAFF. The V and J genes are TRBV7-9 and TRBJ1-1; no clear D gene. This CDR3 is built from 11 residues. V was pared by 2 bases and J by 7 bases, with 5 bases between. Germline assignment: CDR1 SEHNR and CDR2 FQNEAQ (reference sequence).

The V gene is TRBV28, the J gene TRBJ1-2; D gene uncertain. The ends were cut back, 4 bases at V and 3 bases at J, with 9 bases in the middle. CDR1 and CDR2 (germline): MDHEN, SYDVKM. CDR3 length: 13 amino acids. DNA of the CDR3: TGTGCCAGCAGTTCCGAGGTTTACTATGGCTACACCTTC. Translation gives CASSSEVYYGYTF.

This clone was counted only a few times. The V and J genes are TRBV30 and TRBJ1-5; no reliable D call. This CDR3 region has 16 residues. Germline CDR1 and CDR2: GTSNPN and SVGIG (reference sequence). The V end lost 0 bases, the J end lost 3 bases, and 15 bases lay between the germline ends. The CDR3 is CAWSVRGISFNQPQHF. CDR3 coding DNA: TGTGCCTGGAGTGTAAGAGGGATCAGTTTCAATCAGCCCCAGCATTTT. Variable domain in full (rest from reference TRBV30 and TRBJ1-5): SQTIHQWPATLVQPVGSPLSLECTVEGTSNPNLYWYRQAAGRGLQLLFYSVGIGQISSEVPQNLSASRPQDRQFILSSKKLLLSDSGFYLCAWSVRGISFNQPQHFGDGTRLSIL.

In nucleotides, the CDR3 is TGTGCCAGCTCGGGACAGTTCGAGCAGTACTTC. Encoded protein: CASSGQFEQYF. The genes are TRBV2 and TRBJ2-7, with 7 bases aligning to TRBD1. This CDR3 has 11 residues. Germline trimming cut 8 bases from V and 6 bases from J; bases unmatched to any gene: 4. Germline assignment: CDR1 SNHLY and CDR2 FYNNEI.

The chain couples TRBV19 to TRBJ2-1; D unresolved. CDR1 is LNHDA, CDR2 SQIVND, per germline (reference sequence). Trimming stripped 0 bases from V and 8 bases from J, with 17 bases between. CDR3 length equals 16 residues. The CDR3 loop reads CASSIDLFGPVYEQFF. CDR3 coding DNA: TGTGCCAGTAGTATAGATCTATTTGGGCCTGTGTATGAGCAGTTCTTC. Filled out from reference TRBV19 and TRBJ2-1, the complete variable domain reads DGGITQSPKYLFRKEGQNVTLSCEQNLNHDAMYWYRQDPGQGLRLIYYSQIVNDFQKGDIAEGYSVSREKKESFPLTVTSAQKNPTAFYLCASSIDLFGPVYEQFFGPGTRLTVL.

This clone was observed a few times. In the same sample, other DNA sequences code for this CDR3. The gene calls are TRBV6-5 and TRBJ1-6; D might be TRBD1 (6 bases). Trimming stripped 0 bases from V and 10 bases from J, with 10 bases between. CDR3 length equals 14 residues. The V gene's germline CDR1 is MNHEY and CDR2 SVGAGI. The CDR3 sequence: CASSYSQGNSPLHF. The CDR3 DNA reads TGTGCCAGCAGTTACTCACAGGGAAACTCACCCCTCCACTTT.

This rearrangement joins TRBV5-1 to TRBJ2-1, with 14 nucleotides matching TRBD2. Trimming cost V 3 bases and J 0 bases; bases outside gene matches: 5. Looked up from germline, CDR1 is SGHRS and CDR2 is YFSETQ. This CDR3 has 18 amino acids. The CDR3 reads CASSWGTSGRSSYNEQFF. CDR3 nucleotide sequence: TGCGCCAGCAGCTGGGGGACTAGCGGGAGAAGCTCCTACAATGAGCAGTTCTTC.

This sequence joins TRBV2 and TRBJ1-6; no clear D gene. V dropped 5 bases and J dropped 7 bases, with 12 bases sitting between them. The CDR3 runs to 14 residues. Germline V gives CDR1 SNHLY, CDR2 FYNNEI. CDR3 sequence (DNA): TGTGCCAGCAGTCGCGAAACCCCAAATTCACCCCTCCACTTT. It encodes CASSRETPNSPLHF.

Of note for this clone: Additional DNA sequences in this sample encode the identical CDR3. The V call is TRBV5-6, the J call TRBJ2-7; weak D call: TRBD1 (6 bases). CDR1 SGHDT and CDR2 YYEEEE come from the germline V gene. Deletions cut 0 bases from V and 0 bases from J, with 10 bases between. The CDR3 extends over 15 amino acids. The CDR3 is CASSLAGASSYEQYF. The DNA for the CDR3 is TGTGCCAGCAGCTTGGCAGGGGCGAGCTCCTACGAGCAGTACTTC. The whole variable domain, remainder taken from reference TRBV5-6 and TRBJ2-7, is DAGVTQSPTHLIKTRGQQVTLRCSPKSGHDTVSWYQQALGQGPQFIFQYYEEEERQRGNFPDRFSGHQFPNYSSELNVNALLLGDSALYLCASSLAGASSYEQYFGPGTRLTVT.

The chain links TRBV7-9 to TRBJ1-2, with D perhaps matching TRBD1 (5 bases). The CDR3 consists of 14 residues. CDR1 SEHNR and CDR2 FQNEAQ come from the germline V gene (reference sequence). The CDR3 reads CVPGGGAFNYGYTF. As DNA, the CDR3 is TGTGTCCCCGGAGGAGGGGCCTTTAACTATGGCTACACCTTC.

This chain joins TRBV2 and TRBJ2-7; D not certain. The CDR3 extends over 12 amino acids. Germline CDR1 and CDR2: SNHLY and FYNNEI. Deletions cut 6 bases from V and 2 bases from J, with 8 bases between. CDR3 in DNA: TGTGCCAGCAGACCTGACACCTACGAGCAGTACTTC. It codes for CASRPDTYEQYF.

The rearrangement links TRBV7-9 to TRBJ2-7; no clear D gene. The length of the CDR3 is 13 residues. The V and J ends lost 2 bases and 2 bases respectively, with 7 bases between them. The germline V gene encodes CDR1 SEHNR and CDR2 FQNEAQ (reference sequence). This CDR3 is CASSLRVTYEQYF. CDR3 nucleotide sequence: TGTGCCAGCAGCTTAAGGGTCACCTACGAGCAGTACTTC.

This chain joins TRBV9 and TRBJ2-7, with D unresolved. The CDR3 sequence is 14 residues long. Germline V gene sequence: CDR1 SGDLS, CDR2 YYNGEE. Deletions cut 0 bases from V and 2 bases from J, with 9 bases between. The CDR3 here is CASSVGMGTYEQYF. The CDR3 DNA follows: TGTGCCAGCAGCGTAGGTATGGGGACCTACGAGCAGTACTTC. Full variable domain (missing parts from reference TRBV9 and TRBJ2-7): DSGVTQTPKHLITATGQRVTLRCSPRSGDLSVYWYQQSLDQGLQFLIQYYNGEERAKGNILERFSAQQFPDLHSELNLSSLELGDSALYFCASSVGMGTYEQYFGPGTRLTVT.

The CDR3 region has the DNA TGTGCCAGCAGTGAATTAGGGCGCGGGCAACCTGAAGCTTTCTTT. Its translation is CASSELGRGQPEAFF. This rearrangement joins TRBV6-1 to TRBJ1-1; no reliable D call. CDR1 is MNHNS, CDR2 SASEGT, per germline. The V end was cut by 2 bases, the J end by 6 bases, with 16 bases between. CDR3 length equals 15 residues.

This clone was counted once. The rearrangement links TRBV6-5 to TRBJ2-7; D is uncertain. Trimming removed 0 bases from V and 2 bases from J, with 5 bases in between. The CDR3 sequence is 13 residues long. From germline, CDR1 is MNHEY and CDR2 SVGAGI. The CDR3 nucleotides read TGTGCCAGCAGTTACTCGGTGACCTACGAGCAGTACTTC. This sequence encodes CASSYSVTYEQYF.

The chain is built from TRBV11-2 and TRBJ2-7, with TRBD1 as a possible D gene (5 bases). From germline, CDR1 is SGHAT and CDR2 FQNNGV. V was trimmed by 6 bases and J by 4 bases, leaving 16 bases between them. This CDR3 region has 14 residues. This chain's CDR3 is CASRTTLGVYEQYF. Here the CDR3 DNA reads TGTGCCAGCAGAACCACCTTAGGGGTGTACGAGCAGTACTTC.

There are a few counts of this clone. The J gene is TRBJ2-7, the V gene TRBV2; perhaps TRBD2 as D (5 bases). The CDR3 loop spans 13 amino acids. Trimming removed 6 bases at V and 5 bases at J, with 14 bases between. Germline V CDR1 and CDR2: SNHLY, FYNNEI. The CDR3 here is CASRASRSHEQYF. CDR3 DNA sequence: TGTGCCAGCAGGGCTAGCCGTTCCCACGAGCAGTACTTC.